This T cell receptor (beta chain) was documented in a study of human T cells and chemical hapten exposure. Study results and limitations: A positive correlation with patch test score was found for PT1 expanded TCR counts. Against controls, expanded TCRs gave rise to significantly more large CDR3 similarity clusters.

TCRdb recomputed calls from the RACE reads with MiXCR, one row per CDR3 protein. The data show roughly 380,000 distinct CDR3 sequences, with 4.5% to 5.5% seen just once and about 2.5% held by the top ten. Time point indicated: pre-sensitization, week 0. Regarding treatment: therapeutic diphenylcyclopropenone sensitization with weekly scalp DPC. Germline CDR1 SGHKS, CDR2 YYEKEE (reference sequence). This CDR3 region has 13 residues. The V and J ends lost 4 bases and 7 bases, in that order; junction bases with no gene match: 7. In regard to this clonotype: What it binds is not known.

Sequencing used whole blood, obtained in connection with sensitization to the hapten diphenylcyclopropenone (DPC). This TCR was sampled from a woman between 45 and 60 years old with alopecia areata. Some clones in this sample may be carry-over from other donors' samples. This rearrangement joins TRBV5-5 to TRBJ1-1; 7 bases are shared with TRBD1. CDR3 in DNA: TGTGCCAGCAGCGCCGGGACAGCCATTGAAGCTTTCTTT. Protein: CASSAGTAIEAFF.